This T cell receptor (beta chain) was sequenced for a study of cytomegalovirus exposure and HLA in healthy donors. Vbeta (60) and Jbeta (13) primers were used in the PCR. Assay: immunoSEQ multiplex PCR; the TCRdb copy retains only in-frame clones and omits some. The data hold roughly 100,000 clones, with roughly 74% observed a single time. The ends lost 4 bases at V and 3 bases at J; junction bases unmatched: 16. The germline CDR1 and CDR2 sequences are SGDLS and YYNGEE. The CDR3 runs 17 residues. Sequenced material: PBMCs. This receptor was identified in a woman between 35 and 50 years old in good health and CMV-seronegative. The chain is built from TRBV9 and TRBJ2-7; 7 positions agree with TRBD2. DNA of the CDR3: TGTGCCAGCAGCCGCTCCCCCATGGGGCGGGGGTTCTACGAGCAGTACTTC. Its translation is CASSRSPMGRGFYEQYF.